What follows is one T cell receptor (beta chain) and its context. In the authors' methods: Scientists estimated how many nucleated cells there were by amplifying reference gene primers. The table came from immunoSEQ multiplex PCR; TCRdb's copy has only in-frame clones and leaves some out. The D gene and trimming were derived from the DNA, and the V and J assignments and clone size from that table. Of fewer than 250,000 clones listed, roughly 87% are singletons. These data come from a study of blood T cell repertoires in COVID-19. The CDR3 loop spans 14 amino acids. The V gene lost 0 bases and the J gene lost 6 bases, with 12 bases spanning the gap. The germline gives CDR1 GTSNPN, CDR2 SVGIG (reference sequence). Participant ages covered about 18 to 89 years across about 25 US areas. Participants were placed into cohorts based on the clinical history they reported.

Sequencing was carried out using PBMCs or T cells enriched from blood (not recorded which). This receptor was taken from a man under 40 in a cohort exposed to, infected with or recovered from COVID-19 (not recorded which). The V and J genes are TRBV30 and TRBJ2-1; D possibly corresponds to TRBD2 (6 bases). CDR3 nucleotides: TGTGCCTGGAGTGTGGTGGGGGGATTCAATGAGCAGTTCTTC. This codes for CAWSVVGGFNEQFF. Filled out from reference TRBV30 and TRBJ2-1, the complete variable domain reads SQTIHQWPATLVQPVGSPLSLECTVEGTSNPNLYWYRQAAGRGLQLLFYSVGIGQISSEVPQNLSASRPQDRQFILSSKKLLLSDSGFYLCAWSVVGGFNEQFFGPGTRLTVL.